This TCR beta chain was obtained from a study of blood T cell repertoires in COVID-19. On the study more broadly: Some COVID-19 samples were acute and others convalescent; all came from the United States, Italy and Spain. Sample material is recorded as cDNA or gDNA derived from T cells, B-cell-depleted T cells, or PBMCs.

CDR3 length equals 12 residues. The V and J ends lost 10 bases and 6 bases, in that order; junction bases with no gene match: 5. Authors' analysis steps: Estimated nucleated cell counts came from reference gene primer amplification. Clones were read by immunoSEQ multiplex PCR, and TCRdb kept only the in-frame ones, dropping some. D and trimming were read from the DNA, whereas the V and J calls and clone size are those reported in that table. The sample holds roughly 220,000 clones, around 81% seen once. The TCR comes from a woman in her sixties or seventies with acute or convalescent COVID-19. J is TRBJ2-1 and V is TRBV12-3 or TRBV12-4; TRBD2 agrees at 8 bases. The sample consisted of peripheral blood. Here the CDR3 reads CATGRGGNEQFF. In DNA form, the CDR3 reads TGTGCCACCGGTCGGGGGGGCAATGAGCAGTTCTTC.